This TCR beta chain is drawn from a study of T-cell reconstitution after alpha-beta-depleted transplantation in children. Researchers prepared the TCRbeta library using unique molecular identifiers, the study reports. TCRdb re-called the PCR reads through MiXCR, storing one row per CDR3 protein. The profile covers some 300,000 distinct CDR3 sequences, with about 7.3% appearing a single time and 9.1% taken by the ten largest. Study results and limitations: Newly made T cells mostly supplied T-cell counts and diversity one year after transplant.

Only a few counts were recorded for this clonotype. Its antigen remains unknown. Germline trimming cut 5 bases from V and 3 bases from J; bases unmatched to any gene: 7. The CDR3 totals 15 residues. Germline V gives CDR1 KGHSH, CDR2 LQKENI. Specimen: peripheral blood, collected 360 days after TCRalphabeta/CD19-depleted stem cell transplant. The clonotype was recovered from a female patient aged 2-10 years who had a stem cell transplant for Fanconi anemia, so the T cells may come from the graft donor. This chain connects TRBV18 to TRBJ1-1; 9 bases agree with TRBD1. CDR3 coding DNA: TGTGCCAGCTCAACCGGGACAGGGTCTTACACTGAAGCTTTCTTT. It translates to CASSTGTGSYTEAFF.